Each of the 2 T cell receptor beta chains below was sequenced from the same sample in a study of shared clonotypes between healthy human individuals. Using immunoSEQ multiplex PCR, the repertoire was profiled, and TCRdb retains in-frame clones only, with some absent. The data show over a million clones, over 95% seen once. The sample comprised naive CD4+ T cells sorted from blood. Subset noted: CD45RA+ positively selected. The receptors were sampled from a man under 40 in good health.

The chain is built from TRBV5-1 and TRBJ2-2; a weak D match, TRBD1 (6 bases). Germline CDR1 SGHRS, CDR2 YFSETQ. V lost 3 bases, J lost 4 bases, and 10 bases lay in between. This CDR3 has 14 residues. CDR3 protein: CASSYYRVTGELFF. The DNA for the CDR3 is TGCGCCAGCAGCTATTACAGGGTCACCGGGGAGCTGTTTTTT.

V and J are TRBV2 and TRBJ2-7; 9 nucleotides align to TRBD2. The V and J ends lost 4 bases and 5 bases, in that order; junction bases with no gene match: 6. The CDR3 spans 14 residues. The germline CDR1 and CDR2 sequences are SNHLY and FYNNEI. This CDR3 reads CASSGGTSPHEQYF. The CDR3 DNA reads TGTGCCAGCAGTGGTGGGACTAGCCCTCACGAGCAGTACTTC.